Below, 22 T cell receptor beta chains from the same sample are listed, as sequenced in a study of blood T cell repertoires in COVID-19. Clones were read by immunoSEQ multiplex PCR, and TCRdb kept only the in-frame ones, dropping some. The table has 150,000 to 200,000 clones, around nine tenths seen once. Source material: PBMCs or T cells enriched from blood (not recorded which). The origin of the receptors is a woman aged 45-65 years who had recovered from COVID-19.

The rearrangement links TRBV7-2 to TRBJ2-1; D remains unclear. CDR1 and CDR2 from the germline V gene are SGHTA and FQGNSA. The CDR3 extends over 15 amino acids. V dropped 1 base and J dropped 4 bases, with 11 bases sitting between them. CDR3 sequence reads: CASSLDGSVYNEQFF. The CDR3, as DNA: TGTGCCAGCAGCTTAGATGGCTCCGTTTACAATGAGCAGTTCTTC.

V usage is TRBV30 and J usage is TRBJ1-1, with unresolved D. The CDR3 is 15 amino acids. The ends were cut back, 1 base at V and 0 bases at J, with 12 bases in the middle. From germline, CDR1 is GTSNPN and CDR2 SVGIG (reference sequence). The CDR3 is CAWSAPTGLNTEAFF. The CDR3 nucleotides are TGTGCCTGGAGTGCCCCGACCGGGTTGAACACTGAAGCTTTCTTT.

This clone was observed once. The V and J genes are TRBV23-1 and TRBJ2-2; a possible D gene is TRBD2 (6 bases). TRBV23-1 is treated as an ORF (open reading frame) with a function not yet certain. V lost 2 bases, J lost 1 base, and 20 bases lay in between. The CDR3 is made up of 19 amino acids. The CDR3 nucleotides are TGCGCCAGCAGTCAAACAAAGGGGACTCCCCCCTGGAACACCGGGGAGCTGTTTTTT. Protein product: CASSQTKGTPPWNTGELFF.

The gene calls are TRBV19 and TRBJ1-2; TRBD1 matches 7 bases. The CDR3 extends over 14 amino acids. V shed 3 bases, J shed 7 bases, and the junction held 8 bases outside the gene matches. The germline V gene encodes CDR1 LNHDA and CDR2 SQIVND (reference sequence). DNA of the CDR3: TGTGCCAGTAGTATGGAAGGGACAGTGGGTGGCTACACCTTC. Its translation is CASSMEGTVGGYTF.

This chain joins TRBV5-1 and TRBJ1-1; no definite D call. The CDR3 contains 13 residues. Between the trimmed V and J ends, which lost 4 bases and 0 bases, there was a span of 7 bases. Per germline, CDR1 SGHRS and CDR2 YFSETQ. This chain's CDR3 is CASSVLMNTEAFF. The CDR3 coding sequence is TGCGCCAGCAGCGTACTCATGAACACTGAAGCTTTCTTT.

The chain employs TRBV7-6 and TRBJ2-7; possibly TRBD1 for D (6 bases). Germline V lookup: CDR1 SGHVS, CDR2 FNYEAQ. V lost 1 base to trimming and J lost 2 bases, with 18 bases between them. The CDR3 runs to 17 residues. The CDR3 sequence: CASSLGISGANTYEQYF. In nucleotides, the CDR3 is TGTGCCAGCAGCTTAGGGATTTCAGGGGCGAACACCTACGAGCAGTACTTC. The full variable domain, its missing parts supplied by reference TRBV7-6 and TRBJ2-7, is GAGVSQSPRYKVTKRGQDVALRCDPISGHVSLYWYRQALGQGPEFLTYFNYEAQQDKSGLPNDRFSAERPEGSISTLTIQRTEQRDSAMYRCASSLGISGANTYEQYFGPGTRLTVT.

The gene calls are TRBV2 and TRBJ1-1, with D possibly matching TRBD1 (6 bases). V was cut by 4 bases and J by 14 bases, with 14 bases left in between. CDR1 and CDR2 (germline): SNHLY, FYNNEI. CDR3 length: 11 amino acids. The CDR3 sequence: CASSVVSGVFF. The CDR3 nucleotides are TGTGCCAGCAGTGTGGTGTCAGGGGTCTTCTTT.

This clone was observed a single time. This CDR3 reads CASSQTSGSTQHF. The CDR3, as DNA: TGTGCCAGCAGCCAAACATCGGGATCGACCCAGCATTTT. This chain links TRBV3-1 (or the pseudogene TRBV3-2) with TRBJ1-5; unclear D gene. The CDR3 spans 13 residues. Germline CDR1 LGHDT, CDR2 YNNKEL (reference sequence). Trimming shortened V by 2 bases and J by 11 bases, and 13 bases separated the two germline ends.

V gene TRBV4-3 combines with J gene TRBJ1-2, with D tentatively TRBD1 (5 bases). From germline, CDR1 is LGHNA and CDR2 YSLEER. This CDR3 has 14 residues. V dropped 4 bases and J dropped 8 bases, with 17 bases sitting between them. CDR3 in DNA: TGCGCCAGCAGCCCCAACGATCGGGGGGACGGCTACACCTTC. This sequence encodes CASSPNDRGDGYTF.

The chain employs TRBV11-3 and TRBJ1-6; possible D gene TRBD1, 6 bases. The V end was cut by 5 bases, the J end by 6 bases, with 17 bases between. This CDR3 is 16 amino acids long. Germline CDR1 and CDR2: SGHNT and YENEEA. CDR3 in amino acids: CASSARIGTPNSPLHF. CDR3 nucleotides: TGTGCCAGCAGCGCCCGAATTGGGACACCTAATTCACCCCTCCACTTT.

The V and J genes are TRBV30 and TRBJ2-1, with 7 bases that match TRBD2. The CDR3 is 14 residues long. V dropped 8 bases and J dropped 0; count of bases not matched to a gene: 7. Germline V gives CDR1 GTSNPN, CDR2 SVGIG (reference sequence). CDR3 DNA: TGTGCCGGGTCTCGGGGGGACTCCTACAATGAGCAGTTCTTC. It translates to CAGSRGDSYNEQFF.

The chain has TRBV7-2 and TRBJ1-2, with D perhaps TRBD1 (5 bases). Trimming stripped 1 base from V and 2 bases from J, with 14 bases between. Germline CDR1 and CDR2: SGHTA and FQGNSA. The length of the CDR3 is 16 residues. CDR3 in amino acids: CASSLDGAAGNYGYTF. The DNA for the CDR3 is TGTGCCAGCAGCTTAGATGGGGCGGCGGGGAACTATGGCTACACCTTC.

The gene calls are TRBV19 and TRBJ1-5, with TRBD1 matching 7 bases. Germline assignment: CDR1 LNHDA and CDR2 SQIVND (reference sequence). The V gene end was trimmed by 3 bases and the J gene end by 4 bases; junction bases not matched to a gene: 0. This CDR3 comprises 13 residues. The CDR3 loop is CASSMTGNQPQHF. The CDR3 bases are TGTGCCAGTAGTATGACAGGGAATCAGCCCCAGCATTTT.

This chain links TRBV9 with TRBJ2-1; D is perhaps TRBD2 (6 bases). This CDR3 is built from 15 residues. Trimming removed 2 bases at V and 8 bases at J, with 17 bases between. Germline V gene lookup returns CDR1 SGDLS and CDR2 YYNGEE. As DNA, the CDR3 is TGTGCCAGCAGCGTCTCGGTAGCGGCGAGGTATGAGCAGTTCTTC. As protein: CASSVSVAARYEQFF. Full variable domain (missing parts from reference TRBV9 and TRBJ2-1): DSGVTQTPKHLITATGQRVTLRCSPRSGDLSVYWYQQSLDQGLQFLIQYYNGEERAKGNILERFSAQQFPDLHSELNLSSLELGDSALYFCASSVSVAARYEQFFGPGTRLTVL.

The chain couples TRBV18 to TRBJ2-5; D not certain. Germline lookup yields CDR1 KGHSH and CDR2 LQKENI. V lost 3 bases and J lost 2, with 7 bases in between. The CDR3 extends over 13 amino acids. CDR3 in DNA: TGTGCCAGCTCACCCGAGATTCAAGAGACCCAGTACTTC. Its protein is CASSPEIQETQYF.

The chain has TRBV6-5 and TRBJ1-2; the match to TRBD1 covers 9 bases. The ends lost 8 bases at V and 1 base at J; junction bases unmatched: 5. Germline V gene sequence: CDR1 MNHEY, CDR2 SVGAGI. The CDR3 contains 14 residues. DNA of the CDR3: TGTGCCAGCCGAGACAGGGGGATTAACTATGGCTACACCTTC. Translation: CASRDRGINYGYTF.

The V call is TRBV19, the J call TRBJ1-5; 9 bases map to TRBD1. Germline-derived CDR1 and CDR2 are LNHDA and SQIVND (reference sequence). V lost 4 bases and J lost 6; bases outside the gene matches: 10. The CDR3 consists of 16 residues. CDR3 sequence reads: CASSSRGTGSFQPQHF. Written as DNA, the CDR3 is TGTGCCAGTAGTAGCCGCGGGACAGGGTCATTTCAGCCCCAGCATTTT.

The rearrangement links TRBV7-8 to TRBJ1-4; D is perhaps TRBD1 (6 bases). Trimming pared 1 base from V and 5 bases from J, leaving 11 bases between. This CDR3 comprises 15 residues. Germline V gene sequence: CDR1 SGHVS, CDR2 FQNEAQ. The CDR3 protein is CASSLVGRGNEKLFF. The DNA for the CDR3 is TGTGCCAGCAGCTTAGTTGGCAGGGGAAATGAAAAACTGTTTTTT.

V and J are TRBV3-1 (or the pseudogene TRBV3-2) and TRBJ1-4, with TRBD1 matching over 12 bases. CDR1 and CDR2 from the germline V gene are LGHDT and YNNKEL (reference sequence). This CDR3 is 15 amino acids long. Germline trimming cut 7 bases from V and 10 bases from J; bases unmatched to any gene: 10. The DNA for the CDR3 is TGTGCCAGCACCCCATCCGGGACAGGGGGCGGAAAACTGTTTTTT. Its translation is CASTPSGTGGGKLFF.

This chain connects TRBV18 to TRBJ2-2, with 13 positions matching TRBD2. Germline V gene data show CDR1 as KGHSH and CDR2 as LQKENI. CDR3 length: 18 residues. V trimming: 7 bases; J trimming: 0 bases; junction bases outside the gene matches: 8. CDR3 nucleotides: TGTGCCAGCTACACTCGGGGACTAGCGGGGACGAACACCGGGGAGCTGTTTTTT. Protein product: CASYTRGLAGTNTGELFF.

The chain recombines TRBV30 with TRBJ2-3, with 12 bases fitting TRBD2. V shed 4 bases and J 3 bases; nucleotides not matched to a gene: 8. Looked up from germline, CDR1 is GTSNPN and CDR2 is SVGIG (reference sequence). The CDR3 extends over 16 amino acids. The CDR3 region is CAWNLAGGRGTDTQYF. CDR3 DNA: TGTGCCTGGAACCTAGCGGGGGGGAGAGGAACAGATACGCAGTATTTT.

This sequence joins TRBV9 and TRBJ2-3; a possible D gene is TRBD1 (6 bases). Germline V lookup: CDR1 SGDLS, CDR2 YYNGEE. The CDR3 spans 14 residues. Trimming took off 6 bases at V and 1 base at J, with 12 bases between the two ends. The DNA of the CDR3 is TGTGCCAGCAACCCGAACAGGGGCACAGATACGCAGTATTTT. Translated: CASNPNRGTDTQYF.